A selection of T cell receptor beta chains follows, all from one sample in a study of metastatic and nonmetastatic thyroid tumors. TCRdb reprocessed the PCR reads via MiXCR. The sample yields 25,000 to 35,000 clones, approximately 15% seen once. Input material: blood. These receptors were taken from a female donor with papillary thyroid cancer or a benign thyroid nodule (not recorded which). Some clones in this sample may be carry-over from other donors' samples. The CDR3 runs from the conserved cysteine through the conserved F or W. Each record gives: V gene, D gene, J gene, CDR3 length, clone size, CDR3 protein, CDR3 DNA. The D gene is left open where the match is weak. Rows may omit the clone size; those that give it use once, few, many or a size class.

v_call: TRBV6-4
d_call: .
j_call: TRBJ2-1
cdr3_length: 14
clone_size: few
cdr3_aa: CASIRDQVPNEQFF
cdr3_nt: TGTGCCAGCATTAGAGACCAGGTCCCCAATGAGCAGTTCTTC

v_call: TRBV6-1
d_call: .
j_call: TRBJ1-2
cdr3_length: 12
clone_size: .
cdr3_aa: CASIATRYGYTF
cdr3_nt: TGTGCCAGCATCGCGACACGCTATGGCTACACCTTC

v_call: TRBV2
d_call: TRBD1
j_call: TRBJ1-1
cdr3_length: 12
clone_size: many
cdr3_aa: CASSRRTGGAFF
cdr3_nt: TGTGCCAGCAGTAGAAGGACAGGAGGGGCTTTCTTT

v_call: TRBV7-2
d_call: .
j_call: TRBJ1-6
cdr3_length: 17
clone_size: many
cdr3_aa: CASSLVDGVSYNSPLHF
cdr3_nt: TGTGCCAGCAGCTTAGTTGACGGGGTTTCCTATAATTCACCCCTCCACTTT

v_call: TRBV6-1
d_call: .
j_call: TRBJ2-3
cdr3_length: 17
clone_size: few
cdr3_aa: CASSELLAVAGADTQYF
cdr3_nt: TGTGCCAGCAGTGAATTATTGGCAGTGGCAGGGGCAGATACGCAGTATTTT

v_call: TRBV28
d_call: TRBD2
j_call: TRBJ2-3
cdr3_length: 15
clone_size: .
cdr3_aa: CASSLGTSCGNTQYF
cdr3_nt: TGTGCCAGCAGTTTAGGGACTAGCTGTGGTAATACGCAGTATTTT

v_call: TRBV24-1
d_call: .
j_call: TRBJ1-4
cdr3_length: 20
clone_size: many
cdr3_aa: CATSDFFPGAGQRANEKLFF
cdr3_nt: TGTGCCACCAGTGATTTTTTTCCGGGCGCGGGGCAACGGGCTAATGAAAAACTGTTTTTT

v_call: TRBV20-1
d_call: TRBD1
j_call: TRBJ1-1
cdr3_length: 14
clone_size: many
cdr3_aa: CSAMAGGRDTEAFF
cdr3_nt: TGCAGTGCTATGGCAGGGGGCAGGGACACTGAAGCTTTCTTT

v_call: TRBV11-1
d_call: TRBD2
j_call: TRBJ2-3
cdr3_length: 15
clone_size: many
cdr3_aa: CASSLLAGVVDTQYF
cdr3_nt: TGTGCCAGCAGCTTACTAGCGGGAGTAGTAGACACGCAGTATTTT

v_call: TRBV6-2/TRBV6-3
d_call: .
j_call: TRBJ1-1
cdr3_length: 12
clone_size: .
cdr3_aa: CASLHGGTEAFF
cdr3_nt: TGTGCCAGCCTACACGGCGGAACTGAAGCTTTCTTT

v_call: TRBV27
d_call: .
j_call: TRBJ2-5
cdr3_length: 16
clone_size: once
cdr3_aa: CASSTVEVNGHETQYF
cdr3_nt: TGTGCCAGCAGTACGGTCGAGGTGAACGGCCATGAGACCCAGTACTTC

v_call: TRBV5-6
d_call: .
j_call: TRBJ2-1
cdr3_length: 16
clone_size: many
cdr3_aa: CASSLPATYSYNEQFF
cdr3_nt: TGTGCCAGCAGCTTACCAGCCACTTACTCCTACAATGAGCAGTTCTTC

v_call: TRBV6-2/TRBV6-3
d_call: TRBD1
j_call: TRBJ2-7
cdr3_length: 14
clone_size: medium-sized
cdr3_aa: CASSYGTGGYEQYF
cdr3_nt: TGTGCCAGCAGTTACGGGACAGGGGGTTACGAGCAGTACTTC

v_call: TRBV19
d_call: TRBD2
j_call: TRBJ2-3
cdr3_length: 17
clone_size: .
cdr3_aa: CASSIGPSGRFTDTQYF
cdr3_nt: TGTGCCAGTAGTATAGGTCCTAGCGGGAGGTTCACAGATACGCAGTATTTT

v_call: TRBV6-1
d_call: .
j_call: TRBJ1-2
cdr3_length: 14
clone_size: many
cdr3_aa: CASQGPLTNYGYTF
cdr3_nt: TGTGCCAGCCAGGGCCCCCTGACTAACTATGGCTACACCTTC

v_call: TRBV28
d_call: .
j_call: TRBJ1-5
cdr3_length: 11
clone_size: many
cdr3_aa: CASKGNQPQHF
cdr3_nt: TGTGCCAGCAAGGGGAACCAGCCCCAGCATTTT

v_call: TRBV6-5
d_call: TRBD1
j_call: TRBJ1-5
cdr3_length: 17
clone_size: many
cdr3_aa: CASSYAGQGTSNQPQHF
cdr3_nt: TGTGCCAGCAGTTACGCGGGACAGGGGACGAGCAATCAGCCCCAGCATTTT

v_call: TRBV30
d_call: TRBD1
j_call: TRBJ1-6
cdr3_length: 15
clone_size: many
cdr3_aa: CAWSAEDRESSPLHF
cdr3_nt: TGTGCCTGGAGTGCAGAGGACAGGGAGAGTTCACCCCTCCACTTT

v_call: TRBV5-4
d_call: TRBD2
j_call: TRBJ2-5
cdr3_length: 16
clone_size: .
cdr3_aa: CASSGWTSGCRETQYF
cdr3_nt: TGTGCCAGCAGCGGATGGACTAGCGGGTGTAGGGAGACCCAGTACTTC

v_call: TRBV28
d_call: .
j_call: TRBJ2-7
cdr3_length: 13
clone_size: medium-sized
cdr3_aa: CASSLPEAYEQYF
cdr3_nt: TGTGCCAGCAGTTTACCCGAGGCCTACGAGCAGTACTTC

v_call: TRBV20-1
d_call: .
j_call: TRBJ1-2
cdr3_length: 17
clone_size: many
cdr3_aa: CSARDSRGDGGGYGYTF
cdr3_nt: TGCAGTGCTAGAGATTCTAGAGGGGACGGAGGGGGCTATGGCTACACCTTC

v_call: TRBV5-4
d_call: TRBD2
j_call: TRBJ2-5
cdr3_length: 16
clone_size: many
cdr3_aa: CASSPYSRGDQETQYF
cdr3_nt: TGTGCCAGCAGCCCCTACTCGCGGGGGGATCAAGAGACCCAGTACTTC

v_call: TRBV6-1
d_call: .
j_call: TRBJ2-6
cdr3_length: 15
clone_size: few
cdr3_aa: CASSEAWSGANFLTF
cdr3_nt: TGTGCCAGCAGTGAAGCGTGGTCTGGGGCCAACTTCCTGACTTTC

v_call: TRBV7-9
d_call: .
j_call: TRBJ1-6
cdr3_length: 14
clone_size: many
cdr3_aa: CASSLLRGGSPLHF
cdr3_nt: TGTGCCAGCAGCTTGTTGAGGGGAGGTTCACCCCTCCACTTT

v_call: TRBV28
d_call: .
j_call: TRBJ2-3
cdr3_length: 14
clone_size: few
cdr3_aa: CASSDPGGTDTQYF
cdr3_nt: TGTGCCAGCAGTGATCCAGGGGGCACAGATACGCAGTATTTT

v_call: TRBV12-3/TRBV12-4
d_call: .
j_call: TRBJ1-2
cdr3_length: 10
clone_size: .
cdr3_aa: CASMVDGYTF
cdr3_nt: TGTGCCAGCATGGTAGATGGCTACACCTTC

v_call: TRBV25-1
d_call: TRBD1
j_call: TRBJ2-2
cdr3_length: 15
clone_size: .
cdr3_aa: CAIPTYRGNTGELFF
cdr3_nt: TGTGCCATCCCTACGTACAGGGGCAACACCGGGGAGCTGTTTTTT

v_call: TRBV28
d_call: .
j_call: TRBJ1-2
cdr3_length: 14
clone_size: many
cdr3_aa: CASSSFGAASGYTF
cdr3_nt: TGTGCCAGCAGTTCGTTTGGGGCAGCCTCTGGCTACACCTTC

v_call: TRBV19
d_call: TRBD2
j_call: TRBJ2-7
cdr3_length: 16
clone_size: .
cdr3_aa: CASRTGTSVRASDQYF
cdr3_nt: TGTGCCAGTAGAACGGGGACTAGCGTGAGGGCCTCCGATCAGTACTTC

v_call: TRBV12-3/TRBV12-4
d_call: .
j_call: TRBJ1-1
cdr3_length: 16
clone_size: many
cdr3_aa: CASIPQWDTRNTEAFF
cdr3_nt: TGTGCCAGCATCCCCCAATGGGACACTCGGAACACTGAAGCTTTCTTT

v_call: TRBV14
d_call: .
j_call: TRBJ2-2
cdr3_length: 13
clone_size: many
cdr3_aa: CASSQSSRGELFF
cdr3_nt: TGTGCCAGCAGCCAATCGTCCAGGGGGGAGCTGTTTTTT

v_call: TRBV28
d_call: TRBD2
j_call: TRBJ2-7
cdr3_length: 14
clone_size: .
cdr3_aa: CASRQLAGRFEQYF
cdr3_nt: TGTGCCAGCAGACAACTAGCGGGACGTTTCGAGCAGTACTTC

v_call: TRBV7-2
d_call: .
j_call: TRBJ2-7
cdr3_length: 14
clone_size: .
cdr3_aa: CASSSPSRPYEQYF
cdr3_nt: TGTGCCAGCAGCTCCCCCTCGAGGCCCTACGAGCAGTACTTC

v_call: TRBV12-3/TRBV12-4
d_call: .
j_call: TRBJ2-1
cdr3_length: 14
clone_size: .
cdr3_aa: CASSFGLWGAEQFF
cdr3_nt: TGTGCCAGCAGTTTTGGGCTCTGGGGTGCTGAGCAGTTCTTC

v_call: TRBV10-3
d_call: TRBD2
j_call: TRBJ2-3
cdr3_length: 16
clone_size: many
cdr3_aa: CAIMGSAGGQTDTQYF
cdr3_nt: TGTGCCATCATGGGCTCGGCGGGGGGGCAAACAGATACGCAGTATTTT

v_call: TRBV4-2
d_call: .
j_call: TRBJ1-4
cdr3_length: 13
clone_size: many
cdr3_aa: CASRLITNEKLFF
cdr3_nt: TGTGCCAGCAGGCTGATAACTAATGAAAAACTGTTTTTT

v_call: TRBV7-2
d_call: TRBD1
j_call: TRBJ1-5
cdr3_length: 15
clone_size: many
cdr3_aa: CASSPTGAGGGPQHF
cdr3_nt: TGTGCCAGCAGCCCAACAGGGGCAGGCGGTGGGCCCCAGCATTTT

v_call: TRBV27
d_call: .
j_call: TRBJ2-7
cdr3_length: 13
clone_size: many
cdr3_aa: CASSWDGTYEQYF
cdr3_nt: TGTGCCAGCTCGTGGGACGGTACCTACGAGCAGTACTTC

v_call: TRBV6-4
d_call: TRBD2
j_call: TRBJ2-5
cdr3_length: 13
clone_size: many
cdr3_aa: CASSRTRLETQYF
cdr3_nt: TGTGCCAGCAGCCGGACTAGGCTGGAGACCCAGTACTTC

v_call: TRBV14
d_call: TRBD1
j_call: TRBJ2-1
cdr3_length: 15
clone_size: many
cdr3_aa: CASSLRTGPYNEQFF
cdr3_nt: TGTGCCAGCAGCCTCCGGACAGGGCCCTACAATGAGCAGTTCTTC

v_call: TRBV20-1
d_call: .
j_call: TRBJ2-7
cdr3_length: 12
clone_size: medium-sized
cdr3_aa: CSASRANYEQYF
cdr3_nt: TGCAGTGCTAGCAGGGCAAACTACGAGCAGTACTTC

v_call: TRBV12-3/TRBV12-4
d_call: TRBD1
j_call: TRBJ1-3
cdr3_length: 13
clone_size: .
cdr3_aa: CACSVGQGNTIYF
cdr3_nt: TGTGCCTGCAGTGTGGGACAGGGAAACACCATATATTTT

v_call: TRBV20-1
d_call: .
j_call: TRBJ2-1
cdr3_length: 15
clone_size: many
cdr3_aa: CSAREEWEVYNEQFF
cdr3_nt: TGCAGTGCTAGAGAAGAGTGGGAGGTCTACAATGAGCAGTTCTTC

v_call: TRBV2
d_call: .
j_call: TRBJ1-4
cdr3_length: 16
clone_size: many
cdr3_aa: CASSERGTSANEKLFF
cdr3_nt: TGTGCCAGCAGTGAAAGAGGGACGTCGGCTAATGAAAAACTGTTTTTT